Listed here are 32 T cell receptor beta chains from one sample, sequenced in a study of T-cell memory formation after mild COVID-19. A single record per CDR3 protein comes from TCRdb applying MiXCR to the 5' RACE reads. The sample has hundreds of thousands of distinct CDR3 sequences; around 20% are singletons. Sample: PBMCs or a T cell subset sorted from them (not recorded which). These receptors originate from an adult woman who had mild COVID-19 (a few samples of this study predate the infection). Cell type and time point are not known.

The J gene is TRBJ2-1, the V gene TRBV4-1; 9 positions match TRBD1. V lost 5 bases to trimming and J lost 0 bases; unmatched junction nucleotides: 5. From germline, CDR1 is MGHRA and CDR2 YSYEKL. The CDR3 totals 16 residues. CDR3 coding DNA: TGCGCCAGCAGCTGGGACAGGGCCAACTCCTACAATGAGCAGTTCTTC. As protein: CASSWDRANSYNEQFF.

The chain uses TRBV2 and TRBJ2-3, with D unresolved. The CDR3 spans 15 residues. Germline V gene sequence: CDR1 SNHLY, CDR2 FYNNEI. V gave up 4 bases and J gave up 2 bases, with 13 bases separating them. CDR3 region: CASSAMTRYTDTQYF. CDR3 sequence (DNA): TGTGCCAGCAGTGCAATGACCCGGTACACAGATACGCAGTATTTT. Full variable domain (missing parts from reference TRBV2 and TRBJ2-3): EPEVTQTPSHQVTQMGQEVILRCVPISNHLYFYWYRQILGQKVEFLVSFYNNEISEKSEIFDDQFSVERPDGSNFTLKIRSTKLEDSAMYFCASSAMTRYTDTQYFGPGTRLTVL.

This clonotype was observed a few times. This sequence joins TRBV6-2 or TRBV6-3 and TRBJ1-1, with TRBD1 identical over 8 bases. This CDR3 has 12 residues. Germline loops: CDR1 MNHEY, CDR2 SVGEGT. V lost 4 bases to trimming and J lost 6 bases; unmatched junction nucleotides: 1. The CDR3 is CASSLQGAEAFF. As DNA, the CDR3 is TGTGCCAGCAGTTTACAGGGGGCTGAAGCTTTCTTT.

This rearrangement joins TRBV6-5 to TRBJ2-7; 8 bases fit TRBD1. Losses at the gene ends were 2 bases for V and 2 bases for J; bases not matched to a gene: 8. Germline V lookup: CDR1 MNHEY, CDR2 SVGAGI. The CDR3 covers 16 residues. CDR3 residues: CASSYPGQGGTYEQYF. The CDR3, as DNA: TGTGCCAGCAGTTACCCTGGACAGGGAGGCACCTACGAGCAGTACTTC.

J is TRBJ1-2 and V is TRBV24-1, with D uncertain. CDR1 and CDR2 (germline): KGHDR, SFDVKD. Trimming took off 5 bases at V and 2 bases at J, with 8 bases between the two ends. The CDR3 contains 13 residues. DNA for the CDR3: TGTGCCACCAGTGTTGCACCGAACTATGGCTACACCTTC. It codes for CATSVAPNYGYTF.

This chain connects TRBV12-3 or TRBV12-4 to TRBJ2-5, with TRBD2 matching 11 bases. The CDR3 runs 15 residues. Trimming removed 3 bases from V and 7 bases from J; junction bases left unmatched: 7. This chain's CDR3 is CASSFVTSGEGTQYF. The CDR3 nucleotides read TGTGCCAGCAGTTTCGTGACTAGCGGGGAGGGGACCCAGTACTTC.

The chain is built from TRBV7-2 and TRBJ1-1, with D possibly being TRBD1 (5 bases). V gave up 5 bases and J gave up 8 bases, with 27 bases separating them. Germline CDR1 is SGHTA and CDR2 is FQGNSA. This CDR3 region has 17 residues. CDR3 bases: TGTGCCAGCAGCCCCCGGCCCGGGGGTTGGTCGCCCGGGGAAGCTTTCTTT. Protein product: CASSPRPGGWSPGEAFF.

This clonotype was observed a few times. DNA for the CDR3: TGTGCCAGCAGTCCGACACCGGGACAGGGAGACGATGAGCAGTTCTTC. Amino acid sequence: CASSPTPGQGDDEQFF. J is TRBJ2-1 and V is TRBV12-3 or TRBV12-4; the match to TRBD1 covers 9 bases. The V gene end was trimmed by 5 bases and the J gene end by 8 bases; junction bases not matched to a gene: 13. This CDR3 comprises 16 residues.

This clonotype has a handful of counts. The rearrangement joins TRBV12-3 or TRBV12-4 to TRBJ1-1; D gene unclear. The germline V and J ends were trimmed by 5 bases and 11 bases, with 18 bases remaining between them. This CDR3 region has 13 residues. The DNA for the CDR3 is TGTGCCAGCAGTCTTTCGGACGCGACGGGGGCTTTCTTT. Amino acids: CASSLSDATGAFF.

The chain combines TRBV27 with TRBJ1-6; 7 bases line up with TRBD1. The CDR3 sequence is 16 residues long. The germline gives CDR1 MNHEY, CDR2 SMNVEV (reference sequence). V was clipped by 5 bases and J by 7 bases; unmatched bases: 11. The CDR3 sequence is CASSPRTGLRNSPLHF. CDR3 DNA: TGTGCCAGCAGTCCCCGGACAGGACTGAGGAATTCACCCCTCCACTTT.

This clonotype was counted only a few times. J is TRBJ2-7 and V is TRBV7-8, with 8 bases aligning to TRBD2. With V trimmed by 9 bases and J by 1 base, 17 bases remained unmatched. Per the germline V gene, CDR1 is SGHVS and CDR2 is FQNEAQ. This CDR3 region has 17 residues. The CDR3 DNA is TGTGCCAGTCCCCCAGGGGAAGCGGGAGACGAGTCCTACGAGCAGTACTTC. Translating gives CASPPGEAGDESYEQYF. Combining the CDR3 with reference TRBV7-8 and TRBJ2-7 gives the whole variable domain GAGVSQSPRYKVAKRGQDVALRCDPISGHVSLFWYQQALGQGPEFLTYFQNEAQLDKSGLPSDRFFAERPEGSVSTLKIQRTQQEDSAVYLCASPPGEAGDESYEQYFGPGTRLTVT.

This clonotype was detected only a few times. The chain couples TRBV27 to TRBJ1-5, with 9 bases fitting TRBD1. CDR1 is MNHEY and CDR2 is SMNVEV in the germline V gene (reference sequence). The V gene end was trimmed by 5 bases and the J gene end by 3 bases; junction bases not matched to a gene: 8. There are 16 residues in the CDR3. CDR3 in amino acids: CASSKNTGGINQPQHF. The CDR3 nucleotides are TGTGCCAGCAGTAAAAATACAGGGGGCATCAATCAGCCCCAGCATTTT.

This clonotype was detected only a few times. The chain joins TRBV15 to TRBJ2-2, with D perhaps matching TRBD1 (5 bases). The CDR3 extends over 14 amino acids. Germline CDR1 and CDR2: LNHNV and YYDKDF (reference sequence). V lost 0 bases and J lost 7, with 9 bases in between. CDR3 sequence: CATSRDRGSGELFF. The CDR3 DNA sequence: TGTGCCACCAGCAGAGATAGGGGAAGCGGGGAGCTGTTTTTT.

This clonotype was counted between two and nine times. The chain joins TRBV6-4 to TRBJ2-5; D is ambiguous. The CDR3 has 13 amino acids. From germline, CDR1 is MRHNA and CDR2 SNTAGT. V lost 3 bases and J lost 1, with 6 bases in between. CDR3 in amino acids: CASSENIQETQYF. In DNA form, the CDR3 reads TGTGCCAGCAGTGAGAACATCCAAGAGACCCAGTACTTC.

The chain carries TRBV7-9 and TRBJ2-7; D uncertain. The CDR3 is 11 residues long. Trimming took 2 bases from V and 7 from J, leaving 6 bases between them. Germline V CDR1 and CDR2: SEHNR, FQNEAQ (reference sequence). The CDR3 nucleotides are TGTGCCAGCAGCTTAAGGGAAGAGCAGTACTTC. As protein: CASSLREEQYF.

The chain has TRBV12-3 or TRBV12-4 and TRBJ2-5, with a possible D match to TRBD1 (7 bases). The CDR3 sequence is 15 residues long. Trimming removed 6 bases from V and 4 bases from J, with 18 bases in between. Here the CDR3 reads CASRRQGGQSETQYF. The CDR3 bases are TGTGCCAGCAGGCGCCAGGGGGGACAGTCAGAGACCCAGTACTTC.

There are a few counts of this clonotype. The chain carries TRBV7-8 and TRBJ2-3; possibly TRBD1 or TRBD2 for D (5 bases each). V dropped 6 bases and J dropped 0 bases, with 16 bases sitting between them. The CDR3 sequence is 16 residues long. CDR1 is SGHVS and CDR2 is FQNEAQ in the germline V gene. CDR3 nucleotides: TGTGCCAGCAGTCTCTACTCCGGGGCTAGCACAGATACGCAGTATTTT. Its protein product is CASSLYSGASTDTQYF. The complete variable domain, with remaining parts taken from reference TRBV7-8 and TRBJ2-3, reads GAGVSQSPRYKVAKRGQDVALRCDPISGHVSLFWYQQALGQGPEFLTYFQNEAQLDKSGLPSDRFFAERPEGSVSTLKIQRTQQEDSAVYLCASSLYSGASTDTQYFGPGTRLTVL.

The V and J genes are TRBV7-9 and TRBJ1-1; the D gene is possibly TRBD1 (5 bases). Germline V gene sequence: CDR1 SEHNR, CDR2 FQNEAQ (reference sequence). Trimming took 2 bases from V and 7 from J, leaving 11 bases between them. CDR3 length: 13 residues. The CDR3 spells CASSLTGGGEAFF. The CDR3 coding sequence is TGTGCCAGCAGCTTAACAGGAGGCGGTGAAGCTTTCTTT.

Remarks on this clonotype: The germline gene is not matched at one end of the junction; a read error may be the cause. The chain joins TRBV11-3 to TRBJ2-1, with D possibly matching TRBD1 (6 bases). The CDR3 loop spans 15 amino acids. The germline gives CDR1 SGHNT, CDR2 YENEEA. The CDR3 DNA follows: TGTGCCAGCAGCCTCCTACTAGGGGGTTTCAATGAGCAGATCTTC. As protein: CASSLLLGGFNEQIF.

The chain links TRBV20-1 to TRBJ1-1; perhaps TRBD1 as D (5 bases). Germline V CDR1 and CDR2: DFQATT, SNEGSKA (reference sequence). V was pared by 3 bases and J by 1 base, with 9 bases between. The CDR3 runs to 13 residues. CDR3 sequence (DNA): TGCAGTGCTAGGAGAGGACAGAACACTGAAGCTTTCTTT. Amino acids: CSARRGQNTEAFF.

The V and J genes are TRBV5-1 and TRBJ1-3; no firm D call. This CDR3 has 19 residues. CDR1 is SGHRS and CDR2 is YFSETQ in the germline V gene. V was pared by 1 base and J by 0 bases, with 20 bases between. This CDR3 reads CASSLRPLGVTTSGNTIYF. CDR3 sequence (DNA): TGCGCCAGCAGCTTGCGCCCACTGGGAGTGACTACCTCTGGAAACACCATATATTTT.

The chain couples TRBV12-3 or TRBV12-4 to TRBJ2-7; TRBD1 matches at 7 bases. CDR3 length equals 17 residues. V was pared by 6 bases and J by 3 bases, with 17 bases of the junction left unmatched. The CDR3 bases are TGTGCCAGCAGGCCTAACCGACAGGGTGTAGGGGACTACGAGCAGTACTTC. As protein: CASRPNRQGVGDYEQYF.

This clonotype came up a few times. The chain uses TRBV29-1 and TRBJ2-3, with TRBD2 as a possible D gene (6 bases). Germline assignment: CDR1 SQVTM and CDR2 ANQGSEA. CDR3 length: 13 amino acids. V gave up 5 bases and J gave up 6 bases, with 15 bases separating them. DNA for the CDR3: TGCAGCGTTCAGCCGGGACTCTCGGATACGCAGTATTTT. It encodes CSVQPGLSDTQYF.

There are a few counts of this clonotype. The chain uses TRBV7-2 and TRBJ2-2; D is unresolved. Looked up from germline, CDR1 is SGHTA and CDR2 is FQGNSA. The CDR3 runs 15 residues. The V gene lost 3 bases and the J gene lost 3 bases, with 11 bases spanning the gap. For the CDR3, the DNA is TGTGCCAGCAGCTTCAAGGGTCGGGACACCGGGGAGCTGTTTTTT. It translates to CASSFKGRDTGELFF. Combining the CDR3 with reference TRBV7-2 and TRBJ2-2 gives the whole variable domain GAGVSQSPSNKVTEKGKDVELRCDPISGHTALYWYRQSLGQGLEFLIYFQGNSAPDKSGLPSDRFSAERTGGSVSTLTIQRTQQEDSAVYLCASSFKGRDTGELFFGEGSRLTVL.

A few counts support this clonotype. V is TRBV5-1 and J is TRBJ2-1, with unresolved D. V lost 7 bases and J 0 bases, leaving 11 bases between the germline ends. The CDR3 consists of 14 residues. Germline CDR1 SGHRS, CDR2 YFSETQ. CDR3 in amino acids: CASGKPSSYNEQFF. The CDR3 region has the DNA TGCGCCAGCGGAAAACCAAGCTCCTACAATGAGCAGTTCTTC.

In its sample, this clonotype was seen a few times. J is TRBJ1-1 and V is TRBV20-1; unclear D gene. Germline V gene sequence: CDR1 DFQATT, CDR2 SNEGSKA (reference sequence). V lost 5 bases and J lost 9, with 13 bases in between. CDR3 length: 11 residues. CDR3 sequence reads: CSARHGEQAFF. The CDR3 DNA reads TGCAGTGCTCGACACGGTGAACAAGCTTTCTTT.

In its sample, this clonotype was seen many times. The chain links TRBV4-3 to TRBJ2-2; no firm D call. Deletions cut 1 base from V and 0 bases from J, with 6 bases between. In germline, CDR1 is LGHNA, CDR2 YSLEER. This CDR3 region has 15 residues. CDR3 amino acids: CASSQGTTNTGELFF. CDR3 nucleotide sequence: TGCGCCAGCAGCCAAGGGACGACGAACACCGGGGAGCTGTTTTTT.

The chain combines TRBV20-1 with TRBJ2-7; D remains ambiguous. The V and J ends lost 0 bases and 0 bases respectively, with 12 bases between them. The germline V gene encodes CDR1 DFQATT and CDR2 SNEGSKA (reference sequence). The CDR3 length is 15 residues. CDR3 in amino acids: CSARDLGGLSYEQYF. CDR3 bases: TGCAGTGCTAGAGATTTGGGCGGTCTCTCCTACGAGCAGTACTTC.

This chain links TRBV5-1 with TRBJ2-7, with D tentatively TRBD1 or TRBD2 (6 bases each). Germline V gene sequence: CDR1 SGHRS, CDR2 YFSETQ. Trimming stripped 4 bases from V and 0 bases from J, with 17 bases between. The CDR3 has 16 amino acids. CDR3 region: CASSRDSGQFSYEQYF. CDR3 bases: TGCGCCAGCAGCAGGGACTCTGGACAGTTCTCCTACGAGCAGTACTTC.

The genes are TRBV7-8 and TRBJ1-1; the D gene is possibly TRBD1 (5 bases). This CDR3 is built from 17 residues. V dropped 1 base and J dropped 0 bases, with 15 bases sitting between them. CDR1 is SGHVS, CDR2 FQNEAQ, per germline. The CDR3 here is CASSLEGVRVMNTEAFF. CDR3 DNA: TGTGCCAGCAGCTTAGAAGGTGTCAGGGTGATGAACACTGAAGCTTTCTTT. Full variable domain (rest looked up from reference TRBV7-8 and TRBJ1-1): GAGVSQSPRYKVAKRGQDVALRCDPISGHVSLFWYQQALGQGPEFLTYFQNEAQLDKSGLPSDRFFAERPEGSVSTLKIQRTQQEDSAVYLCASSLEGVRVMNTEAFFGQGTRLTVV.

There are many counts of this clonotype. The chain has TRBV5-1 and TRBJ2-7; D might be TRBD2 (6 bases). V gave up 4 bases and J gave up 2 bases, with 16 bases separating them. The germline V gene encodes CDR1 SGHRS and CDR2 YFSETQ. The CDR3 covers 15 residues. This CDR3 reads CASSPEVAATYEQYF. The CDR3 DNA follows: TGCGCCAGCAGCCCCGAGGTAGCGGCTACCTACGAGCAGTACTTC.

The gene calls are TRBV15 and TRBJ2-1; D ambiguous. CDR1 is LNHNV, CDR2 YYDKDF, per germline (reference sequence). The CDR3 is 16 residues long. V was pared by 0 bases and J by 0 bases, with 9 bases between. Here the CDR3 reads CATSRDSPSSYNEQFF. In nucleotides, the CDR3 is TGTGCCACCAGCAGAGATTCCCCGAGCTCCTACAATGAGCAGTTCTTC.